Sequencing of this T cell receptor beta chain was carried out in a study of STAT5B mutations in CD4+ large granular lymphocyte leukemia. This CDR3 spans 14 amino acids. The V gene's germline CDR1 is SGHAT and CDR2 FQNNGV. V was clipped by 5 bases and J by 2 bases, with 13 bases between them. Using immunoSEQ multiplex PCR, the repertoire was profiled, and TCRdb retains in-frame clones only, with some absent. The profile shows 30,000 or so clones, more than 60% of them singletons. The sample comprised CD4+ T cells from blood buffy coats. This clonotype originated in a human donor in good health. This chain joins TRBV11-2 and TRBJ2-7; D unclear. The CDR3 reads CASSMDVLAYEQYF. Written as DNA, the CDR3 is TGTGCCAGCAGCATGGACGTCTTAGCCTACGAGCAGTACTTC.